The entry below describes one T cell receptor beta chain. Repertoires were generated with immunoSEQ multiplex PCR, while TCRdb's copy carries only in-frame clones and drops some. Of 450,000 or so clones in the sample, around 90% were seen once. These data are taken from a study of blood T cell repertoires in COVID-19. Study as a whole: T cells, B-cell-depleted T cells, or PBMCs provided the cDNA or gDNA that served as material.

The CDR3 is 14 amino acids. The V and J ends lost 4 bases and 7 bases, in that order; junction bases with no gene match: 9. The rearrangement uses TRBV23-1 and TRBJ2-7, with 8 bases identical to TRBD2. TRBV23-1 is an open reading frame whose function is uncertain. This TCR came from a man in his late teens or twenties with COVID-19, enrolled during active disease. What was sequenced was peripheral blood. The CDR3: CASSREAGAEEQYF. The CDR3 coding sequence is TGCGCCAGCAGTCGCGAAGCGGGAGCTGAGGAGCAGTACTTC.